One sample yielded the 25 T cell receptor beta chains listed below, sequenced in a study of T cells in women clearing cervical HPV infection. The repertoire was sequenced with immunoSEQ multiplex PCR; TCRdb's copy has only in-frame clones and lacks some. This sample lists roughly 36,000 clones; its ten largest clones have under 10%. Sequences were obtained from blood buffy coat. Receptor source: a woman between 18 and 69 years old with a cervical HPV16 infection that either progressed to CIN3+ or cleared (not recorded which).

Regarding this clone: The DNA ends 3 residues before the CDR3 does, and the rest of the CDR3 is filled in from the germline J gene. This chain connects TRBV7-9 to TRBJ2-1, with 7 bases lining up with TRBD2. The CDR3 is 14 amino acids. Trimming took 8 bases from V and 3 from J; bases not matched to a gene: 7. Per the germline V gene, CDR1 is SEHNR and CDR2 is FQNEAQ (reference sequence). This CDR3 is CASQDGGSYNEQFF. The sequenced CDR3 bases are TGTGCCAGCCAAGACGGGGGGAGCTACAATGAG.

A remark on this clone: The read falls 3 residues short of the CDR3 end, and the missing part is taken from the germline J gene. The chain links TRBV20-1 to TRBJ2-7, with D tentatively TRBD1 (5 bases). CDR3 length: 13 residues. V gave up 6 bases and J gave up 2 bases, with 14 bases separating them. The V gene's germline CDR1 is DFQATT and CDR2 SNEGSKA (reference sequence). The DNA read from the CDR3 is TGCAGTGCGCAGGAGACAGCCACCTACGAG. Protein sequence: CSAQETATYE. The full-length CDR3 reads as CSAQETATYEQYF.

In regard to this clone: The read ends 3 residues early relative to the CDR3; the germline J gene fills the gap. This sequence joins TRBV11-3 and TRBJ2-1; a weak D match, TRBD2 (6 bases). V was cut by 5 bases and J by 8 bases, with 13 bases left in between. The CDR3 spans 13 residues. In germline, CDR1 is SGHNT, CDR2 YENEEA. The CDR3 sequence: CASSRDSIYEQFF. Partial CDR3 DNA: TGTGCCAGCAGCCGGGACTCCATCTATGAG.

Notes on this clone: The read stops 3 residues short of the end of the CDR3; the missing end is completed from the germline J gene. The V and J genes are TRBV2 and TRBJ1-5; possibly TRBD1 for D (6 bases). This CDR3 comprises 16 residues. Trimming shortened V by 3 bases and J by 2 bases, and 14 bases separated the two germline ends. The V gene's germline CDR1 is SNHLY and CDR2 FYNNEI. CDR3 bases read: TGTGCCAGCAGTGATTCACAGGGTTTTGGCAATCAGCCC. Protein sequence: CASSDSQGFGNQP. The full CDR3 reads CASSDSQGFGNQPQHF.

As concerns this clone: The read terminates 3 residues ahead of where the CDR3 ends, so the germline J gene completes it. J is TRBJ2-7 and V is TRBV6-1; 7 nucleotides align to TRBD1. Trimming took 2 bases from V and 2 from J; bases not matched to a gene: 3. The CDR3 has 14 amino acids. The germline V gene encodes CDR1 MNHNS and CDR2 SASEGT. CDR3 residues: CASSETGATYEQYF. Partial CDR3 DNA: TGTGCCAGCAGTGAAACAGGGGCCACCTACGAG.

Note on this clone: The read comes to an end 3 residues before the CDR3 does, leaving the germline J gene to fill in the end. The genes are TRBV10-3 and TRBJ2-1, with D unresolved. The length of the CDR3 is 14 residues. The germline V gene has CDR1 ENHRY and CDR2 SYGVKD. V gave up 7 bases and J gave up 3 bases, with 13 bases separating them. The part of the CDR3 DNA that was read is TGTGCCATCAAATACTCCGATGTCTACAATGAG. Translated, it gives CAIKYSDVYNE. The full CDR3 reads CAIKYSDVYNEQFF.

The CDR3 spells CASSLGQGAEAFF. The DNA read from the CDR3 is TGTGCCAGCAGCCTAGGACAGGGGGCTGAA. The chain couples TRBV5-5 to TRBJ1-1; 10 bases fit TRBD1. The CDR3 goes on 3 residues after the read ends, and that part is filled in from the germline J gene. Germline V lookup: CDR1 SGHKS, CDR2 YYEKEE (reference sequence). Trimming at V came to 4 bases and at J to 6 bases, leaving 3 bases not matched to a gene. This CDR3 contains 13 residues.

A remark on this clone: The read comes to an end 3 residues before the CDR3 does, leaving the germline J gene to fill in the end. This rearrangement joins TRBV4-1 to TRBJ1-6, with 7 nucleotides matching TRBD1. The CDR3 spans 15 residues. V lost 3 bases and J lost 7; bases outside the gene matches: 6. Germline V gene lookup returns CDR1 MGHRA and CDR2 YSYEKL. The CDR3 reads CASSHADRVNSPLHF. The DNA read from the CDR3 is TGCGCCAGCAGCCATGCTGACAGGGTAAATTCACCC.

Incomplete CDR3 DNA: TGCGCCAGCAGCCAAGGACAGGGGGGATACGAG. Its protein is CASSQGQGGYE. Given in full, the CDR3 is CASSQGQGGYEQYF. J is TRBJ2-7 and V is TRBV5-1, with 10 positions matching TRBD1. With the read ending 3 residues before the CDR3 end, the germline J gene is used to fill in that end. CDR1 and CDR2 from the germline V gene are SGHRS and YFSETQ. With V trimmed by 4 bases and J by 4 bases, 5 bases remained unmatched. The CDR3 is made up of 14 amino acids.

A word on this clone: The read comes to an end 3 residues before the CDR3 does, leaving the germline J gene to fill in the end. This sequence joins TRBV7-2 and TRBJ2-7, with D perhaps matching TRBD1 (6 bases). Germline CDR1 and CDR2: SGHTA and FQGNSA. V was clipped by 7 bases and J by 3 bases, with 16 bases between them. The CDR3 has 14 amino acids. The part of the CDR3 DNA that was read is TGTGCCAGCACCAACAACAGGGAAGACTACGAG. Translated: CASTNNREDYE. The CDR3 reads in full as CASTNNREDYEQYF.

CDR3 DNA (partial): TGCGCCAGCAGCTTGGGCGGCACGACCTACGAG. The encoded protein is CASSLGGTTYE. The whole CDR3 sequence reads CASSLGGTTYEQYF. The rearrangement joins TRBV5-1 to TRBJ2-7; D not certain. The read comes to an end 3 residues before the CDR3 does, leaving the germline J gene to fill in the end. This CDR3 contains 14 residues. From germline, CDR1 is SGHRS and CDR2 YFSETQ. Trimming pared 0 bases from V and 2 bases from J, leaving 9 bases between. Drawing the rest from reference TRBV5-1 and TRBJ2-7, the complete variable domain is KAGVTQTPRYLIKTRGQQVTLSCSPISGHRSVSWYQQTPGQGLQFLFEYFSETQRNKGNFPGRFSGRQFSNSRSEMNVSTLELGDSALYLCASSLGGTTYEQYFGPGTRLTVT.

Remarks on this clone: The CDR3 goes on 3 residues after the read ends, and that part is filled in from the germline J gene. The rearrangement uses TRBV28 and TRBJ2-7, with 9 nucleotides matching TRBD2. CDR3 size: 14 residues. V dropped 2 bases and J dropped 6; count of bases not matched to a gene: 5. In germline, CDR1 is MDHEN, CDR2 SYDVKM. The sequenced CDR3 bases are TGTGCCAGCAGTTTAGCCCTAGCGGGACGCGAG. Translating it yields CASSLALAGRE. The CDR3 as a whole reads CASSLALAGREQYF.

Details on this clone: Sequencing ends 3 residues short of the CDR3 end; the germline J gene provides the rest. This chain uses TRBV29-1 with TRBJ1-1; D call uncertain. With 0 bases removed from V and 4 bases from J, the gap between germline ends came to 12 bases. Germline CDR1 SQVTM, CDR2 ANQGSEA. The CDR3 consists of 14 residues. CDR3 sequence reads: CSVEESGGSTEAFF. Incomplete CDR3 DNA: TGCAGCGTTGAAGAGTCTGGCGGGAGCACTGAA.

As for this clone: The CDR3 is cut off 3 residues early in the read; its end comes from the germline J gene. The chain couples TRBV19 to TRBJ1-1; D possibly corresponds to TRBD1 (6 bases). Germline CDR1 reads LNHDA; CDR2 reads SQIVND (reference sequence). This CDR3 is built from 16 residues. With 6 bases removed from V and 0 bases from J, the gap between germline ends came to 17 bases. The CDR3 spells CASSNRDDRLNTEAFF. The sequenced part of the CDR3 DNA is TGTGCCAGTAGCAACCGAGACGACAGGTTGAACACTGAA.

As concerns this clone: The CDR3 extends 3 residues past the end of the read, so its final part is completed from the germline J gene. V and J are TRBV5-6 and TRBJ1-6; no clear D. Germline V CDR1 and CDR2: SGHDT, YYEEEE. The CDR3 loop spans 12 amino acids. The germline V and J ends were trimmed by 3 bases and 12 bases, with 10 bases remaining between them. The CDR3 region is CASSSQTGPLHF. The part of the CDR3 DNA that was read is TGTGCCAGCAGCTCCCAGACGGGACCC.

Points on this clone: The CDR3 goes on 3 residues after the read ends, and that part is filled in from the germline J gene. The gene calls are TRBV29-1 and TRBJ2-7; TRBD1 might be the D (6 bases). CDR1 and CDR2 (germline): SQVTM, ANQGSEA. The CDR3 runs to 14 residues. Between the trimmed V and J ends, which lost 4 bases and 2 bases, there was a span of 15 bases. Incomplete CDR3 DNA: TGCAGCGTTGTCCGCCAGGGGCAAACCTACGAG. Protein sequence: CSVVRQGQTYE. The full CDR3 protein is CSVVRQGQTYEQYF.

A word on this clone: The DNA ends 3 residues before the CDR3 does, and the rest of the CDR3 is filled in from the germline J gene. The chain recombines TRBV7-9 with TRBJ1-2; 10 bases align to TRBD1. This CDR3 is built from 13 residues. Germline V lookup: CDR1 SEHNR, CDR2 FQNEAQ (reference sequence). The CDR3 bases that were read are TGTGCCACGACAGGGGGCCAGTCTTCCGGC. Its translation is CATTGGQSSG. The CDR3 as a whole reads CATTGGQSSGYTF.

Comment on this clone: With the read ending 3 residues before the CDR3 end, the germline J gene is used to fill in that end. This chain uses TRBV30 with TRBJ1-2; the D is unclear. The germline V and J ends were trimmed by 3 bases and 7 bases, with 9 bases remaining between them. This CDR3 comprises 11 residues. Germline lookup yields CDR1 GTSNPN and CDR2 SVGIG (reference sequence). The DNA read from the CDR3 is TGTGCCTGGAGATCCGCGGGTGGC. It codes for CAWRSAGG. The full CDR3 reads CAWRSAGGYTF. The whole variable domain, filled in from reference TRBV30 and TRBJ1-2, reads SQTIHQWPATLVQPVGSPLSLECTVEGTSNPNLYWYRQAAGRGLQLLFYSVGIGQISSEVPQNLSASRPQDRQFILSSKKLLLSDSGFYLCAWRSAGGYTFGSGTRLTVV.

Details on this clone: The read gets to within 3 residues of the CDR3 end, and the germline J gene fills in the rest. This rearrangement joins TRBV4-1 to TRBJ2-3; D remains unclear. Germline assignment: CDR1 MGHRA and CDR2 YSYEKL. The CDR3 totals 14 residues. V was pared by 1 base and J by 2 bases, with 7 bases between. The CDR3 is CASSQGRDTDTQYF. The covered CDR3 bases are TGCGCCAGCAGCCAAGGCAGAGACACAGATACG.

For this clone: The read finishes 3 residues shy of the CDR3 end, and the germline J gene is used to complete it. This chain uses TRBV20-1 with TRBJ2-3, with 8 bases identical to TRBD2. Unmatched junction bases numbered 3, after V lost 5 bases and J lost 5 bases. CDR1 and CDR2 from the germline V gene are DFQATT and SNEGSKA (reference sequence). The CDR3 extends over 12 amino acids. CDR3 DNA, as far as it was read: TGCAGTGCTCAGAGCGGGGGAGATACG. Encoded protein: CSAQSGGDT. The whole CDR3 sequence reads CSAQSGGDTQYF.

To note about this clone: The read stops 3 residues short of the end of the CDR3; the missing end is completed from the germline J gene. This chain connects TRBV11-2 to TRBJ2-3, with a tentative D call TRBD2 (6 bases). Trimming removed 1 base from V and 0 bases from J, with 8 bases in between. Germline CDR1 and CDR2: SGHAT and FQNNGV. The CDR3 sequence is 15 residues long. CDR3 protein: CASSLGTTSTDTQYF. The CDR3 DNA, read in part, is TGTGCCAGCAGCTTAGGGACTACTAGCACAGATACG.

To note about this clone: The read gets to within 3 residues of the CDR3 end, and the germline J gene fills in the rest. The J gene is TRBJ2-3, the V gene TRBV30; 12 positions match TRBD2. This CDR3 has 15 amino acids. Per the germline V gene, CDR1 is GTSNPN and CDR2 is SVGIG (reference sequence). The CDR3 DNA, read in part, is TGTGCCTGGAGTTTAGGACTAGCGGGATTAGAGACG. Translation: CAWSLGLAGLET. The entire CDR3 reads CAWSLGLAGLETQYF.

Of note for this clone: The DNA ends 3 residues before the CDR3 does, and the rest of the CDR3 is filled in from the germline J gene. The rearrangement joins TRBV30 to TRBJ2-7; tentatively, D is TRBD1 or TRBD2 (5 bases each). Germline loops: CDR1 GTSNPN, CDR2 SVGIG (reference sequence). The CDR3 sequence is 17 residues long. Trimming took 2 bases from V and 5 from J, leaving 25 bases between them. CDR3 bases read: TGTGCCTGGAGTTTAGCCCGGGAAGGCAGGGAATCTGACGAG. This encodes CAWSLAREGRESDE. The entire CDR3 protein reads CAWSLAREGRESDEQYF.

Comment on this clone: Read coverage stops 3 residues before the CDR3 terminus; the germline J gene supplies the remainder. This sequence joins TRBV6-2 or TRBV6-3 and TRBJ2-7, with 7 positions matching TRBD1. V was clipped by 2 bases and J by 0 bases; unmatched bases: 4. The CDR3 runs to 15 residues. Germline V lookup: CDR1 MNHEY, CDR2 SVGEGT. CDR3 DNA, as far as it was read: TGTGCCAGCAGTTACCTGGACAGGAGCTCCTACGAG. This encodes CASSYLDRSSYE. In full, the CDR3 reads CASSYLDRSSYEQYF.

Its frequency marks this clone as medium-sized. The read terminates 3 residues ahead of where the CDR3 ends, so the germline J gene completes it. V and J are TRBV5-4 and TRBJ1-5; no clear D. The CDR3 is 14 residues long. V was cut by 0 bases and J by 0 bases, with 4 bases left in between. Germline V gives CDR1 SGHNT, CDR2 YYREEE (reference sequence). Partial CDR3 DNA: TGTGCCAGCAGCTTGGGAGGTAGCAATCAGCCC. It specifies CASSLGGSNQP. The full CDR3 sequence reads CASSLGGSNQPQHF. The complete variable domain, with remaining parts taken from reference TRBV5-4 and TRBJ1-5, reads ETGVTQSPTHLIKTRGQQVTLRCSSQSGHNTVSWYQQALGQGPQFIFQYYREEENGRGNFPPRFSGLQFPNYSSELNVNALELDDSALYLCASSLGGSNQPQHFGDGTRLSIL.